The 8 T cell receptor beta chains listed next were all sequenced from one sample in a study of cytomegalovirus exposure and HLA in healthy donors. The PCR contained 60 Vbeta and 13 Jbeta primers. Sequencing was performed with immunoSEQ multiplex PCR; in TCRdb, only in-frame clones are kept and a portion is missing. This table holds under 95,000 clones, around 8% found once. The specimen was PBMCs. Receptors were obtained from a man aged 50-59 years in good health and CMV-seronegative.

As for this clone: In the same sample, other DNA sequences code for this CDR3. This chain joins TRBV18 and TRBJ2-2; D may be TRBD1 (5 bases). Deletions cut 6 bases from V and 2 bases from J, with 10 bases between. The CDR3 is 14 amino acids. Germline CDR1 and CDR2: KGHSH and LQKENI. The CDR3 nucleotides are TGTGCCAGCTCGCTACAGGTTAACACCGGGGAGCTGTTTTTT. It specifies CASSLQVNTGELFF.

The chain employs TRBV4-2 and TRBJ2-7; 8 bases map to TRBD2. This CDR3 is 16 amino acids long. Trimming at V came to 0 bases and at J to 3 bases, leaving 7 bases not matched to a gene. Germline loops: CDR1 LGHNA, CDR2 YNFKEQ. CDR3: CASSQEYGGGIYEQYF. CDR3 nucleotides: TGTGCCAGCAGCCAAGAATACGGCGGGGGGATCTACGAGCAGTACTTC.

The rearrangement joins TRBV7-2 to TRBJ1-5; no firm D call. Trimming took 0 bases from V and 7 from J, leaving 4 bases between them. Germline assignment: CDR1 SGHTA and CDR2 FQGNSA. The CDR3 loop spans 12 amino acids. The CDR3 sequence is CASSLAGQPQHF. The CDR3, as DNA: TGTGCCAGCAGCTTAGCCGGGCAGCCCCAGCATTTT.

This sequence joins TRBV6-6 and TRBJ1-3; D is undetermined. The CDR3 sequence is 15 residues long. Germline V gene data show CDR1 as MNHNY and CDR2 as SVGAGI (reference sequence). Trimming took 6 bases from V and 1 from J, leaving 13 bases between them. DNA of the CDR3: TGTGCCAGCAGGGACGCCCGGGGTTCTGGAAACACCATATATTTT. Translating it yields CASRDARGSGNTIYF.

CDR3 region: CASSGGGLEQYF. The DNA for the CDR3 is TGTGCCAGCAGTGGGGGGGGTCTCGAGCAGTACTTC. The V call is TRBV28, the J call TRBJ2-7; 7 bases fit TRBD2. The CDR3 length is 12 residues. Germline CDR1 and CDR2: MDHEN and SYDVKM. The V segment lost 5 bases and the J segment 6 bases; nucleotides outside the gene matches: 4.

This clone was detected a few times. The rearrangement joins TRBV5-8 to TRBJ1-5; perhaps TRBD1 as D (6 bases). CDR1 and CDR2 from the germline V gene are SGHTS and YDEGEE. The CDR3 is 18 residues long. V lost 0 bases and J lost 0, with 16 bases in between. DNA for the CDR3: TGTGCCAGCAGCTTGGAGGGACACGGGTATGTTAGCAATCAGCCCCAGCATTTT. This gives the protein CASSLEGHGYVSNQPQHF.

CDR3 coding DNA: TGTGCCAGCAGTGACCCTAAGAATGAGCAGTTCTTC. This sequence encodes CASSDPKNEQFF. The chain employs TRBV2 and TRBJ2-1, with D unclear. V was pared by 3 bases and J by 7 bases, with 7 bases between. Germline V gene data show CDR1 as SNHLY and CDR2 as FYNNEI. The CDR3 is made up of 12 amino acids.

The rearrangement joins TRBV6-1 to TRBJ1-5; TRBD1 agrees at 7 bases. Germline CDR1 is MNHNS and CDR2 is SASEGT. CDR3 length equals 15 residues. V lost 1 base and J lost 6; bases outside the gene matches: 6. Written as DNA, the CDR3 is TGTGCCAGCAGTGAAGGGCAGGGGGGAGGTCAGCCCCAGCATTTT. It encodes CASSEGQGGGQPQHF.